Sequencing of this TCR beta chain was carried out in a study of T cells in Graves' hyperthyroidism and ophthalmopathy. V dropped 2 bases and J dropped 0 bases, with 14 bases sitting between them. The CDR3 spans 17 residues. Germline CDR1 reads KGHDR; CDR2 reads SFDVKD. The TCR beta CDR3 regions underwent amplification using RNA transcripts as the source. Carried out on the TCR CDR3, a first-round RT-PCR used the HTBI primer set. TCRdb used MiXCR to reprocess the multiplex PCR reads, holding one entry per CDR3 protein. The sample has hundreds of thousands of distinct CDR3 sequences, approximately 14% seen once. This clonotype was counted only a few times. Fresh peripheral blood, roughly 10 ml, was the source of the PBMCs.

The source of this sequence is a man aged 18 to 35 with Graves' ophthalmopathy. Sequencing was performed on blood. The V gene is TRBV24-1, the J gene TRBJ2-3; D call uncertain. The CDR3 protein is CATSDYGTGLSTDTQYF. As DNA, the CDR3 is TGTGCCACCAGTGATTACGGTACGGGCCTAAGCACAGATACGCAGTATTTT.